This is a list of T cell receptor beta chains from one sample in a study of response to subunit inactivated influenza vaccine. TCRdb re-called the RT-PCR reads with MiXCR, one entry per CDR3 protein. The sample carries around 300,000 distinct CDR3 sequences, around 20% recorded once. The specimen comprised PBMCs from blood, sampled around 22 months after vaccination. The source is a man in his fifties or sixties who received an inactivated influenza vaccine. Both conserved end residues are part of each CDR3. The D gene is left open where the match is weak. Not every row has a clone size; where given, it reads once, few, many or a size class.

v_call	clone_size	j_call	d_call	cdr3_aa	cdr3_nt
TRBV30	many	TRBJ1-1	NA	CAWSVEENTEAFF	TGTGCCTGGAGTGTAGAGGAGAACACTGAAGCTTTCTTT
TRBV4-3	few	TRBJ1-2	NA	CASSQDEGLVGGYTF	TGCGCCAGCAGCCAAGACGAGGGACTAGTTGGCGGCTACACCTTC
TRBV6-1	few	TRBJ1-5	NA	CASSEAPGSRQPQHF	TGTGCCAGCAGTGAAGCTCCGGGCTCGAGGCAGCCCCAGCATTTT
TRBV12-3/TRBV12-4	NA	TRBJ1-6	NA	CASSFQGTSSPLHF	TGTGCCAGCAGCTTTCAGGGGACTTCGTCACCCCTCCACTTT
TRBV5-8	NA	TRBJ1-2	TRBD1	CASSHGQGGLLGGYTF	TGTGCCAGCAGCCACGGACAGGGAGGACTTTTGGGTGGCTACACCTTC
TRBV11-1	NA	TRBJ1-2	TRBD1	CASSLLASRTGRNYGYTF	TGTGCCAGCAGCTTACTAGCCTCGCGGACAGGGAGGAACTATGGCTACACCTTC
TRBV12-3/TRBV12-4	many	TRBJ1-2	TRBD1	CASRQGSGYGYTF	TGTGCCAGCAGACAGGGGTCGGGCTATGGCTACACCTTC
TRBV3-1	few	TRBJ1-2	NA	CASSSYGRGGYTF	TGTGCCAGCAGCTCCTACGGTAGGGGCGGCTACACCTTC
TRBV20-1	NA	TRBJ2-5	NA	CSARLLETQYF	TGCAGTGCTAGACTGCTAGAGACCCAGTACTTC
TRBV7-2	many	TRBJ1-1	NA	CASSLKRNTEAFF	TGTGCCAGCAGCTTAAAGAGGAACACTGAAGCTTTCTTT
TRBV19	few	TRBJ1-5	TRBD1	CASSIDGTGRNQPQHF	TGTGCCAGTAGTATAGACGGGACAGGGCGCAATCAGCCCCAGCATTTT
TRBV11-2	NA	TRBJ2-2	TRBD1	CASSSLTGGPPGELFF	TGTGCCAGCAGCTCGCTGACAGGGGGACCTCCCGGGGAGCTGTTTTTT
TRBV5-5	few	TRBJ2-3	NA	CASSLELDTQYF	TGTGCCAGCAGCTTGGAGCTAGATACGCAGTATTTT
TRBV7-2	few	TRBJ1-1	TRBD1	CASSWEGTVAEAFF	TGTGCCAGCAGCTGGGAAGGGACAGTAGCTGAAGCTTTCTTT
TRBV28	NA	TRBJ1-1	NA	CASRTQQGLDTEAFF	TGTGCCAGCAGGACCCAACAGGGACTGGACACTGAAGCTTTCTTT
TRBV3-1	NA	TRBJ1-2	TRBD1	CASSQSRGQYGYTF	TGTGCCAGCAGCCAAAGCAGGGGGCAGTATGGCTACACCTTC
TRBV20-1	few	TRBJ1-5	TRBD1	CSAALPQGGQPQHF	TGCAGTGCTGCTTTGCCCCAGGGGGGTCAGCCCCAGCATTTT
TRBV6-5	NA	TRBJ1-5	TRBD1	CASSLSAYRGSNQPQHF	TGTGCCAGCAGTTTATCCGCCTACAGGGGTAGCAATCAGCCCCAGCATTTT
TRBV19	NA	TRBJ2-5	TRBD1	CASTARDRGLETQYF	TGTGCCAGTACCGCCCGGGACAGGGGATTGGAGACCCAGTACTTC
TRBV5-1	many	TRBJ1-1	NA	CASSLWGAGTEAFF	TGCGCCAGCAGCTTGTGGGGGGCTGGGACTGAAGCTTTCTTT
TRBV30	NA	TRBJ2-3	NA	CAWSKGSDTQYF	TGTGCCTGGAGCAAAGGGTCAGATACGCAGTATTTT
TRBV5-4	NA	TRBJ1-1	NA	CASSPQAGILNTEALF	TGTGCCAGCAGCCCCCAAGCCGGGATCCTGAACACTGAAGCTTTATTT
TRBV4-2	few	TRBJ1-2	NA	CASSQDPGALNYGYTF	TGTGCCAGCAGCCAAGATCCCGGGGCCCTTAACTATGGCTACACCTTC
TRBV12-3/TRBV12-4	NA	TRBJ1-5	TRBD1	CASRAGQGGNQPQHF	TGTGCCAGCAGAGCAGGACAGGGGGGCAATCAGCCCCAGCATTTT
TRBV10-3	NA	TRBJ1-1	NA	CAIGAGDPEAFF	TGTGCCATCGGAGCAGGGGACCCTGAAGCTTTCTTT
TRBV5-1	many	TRBJ1-6	NA	CASSLISRPSYNSPLHF	TGCGCCAGCAGCTTAATTTCTCGGCCGTCCTATAATTCACCCCTCCACTTT
TRBV6-2/TRBV6-3	NA	TRBJ2-3	TRBD1	CASSRVGTADTQYF	TGTGCCAGCAGTCGAGTGGGGACAGCCGATACGCAGTATTTT
TRBV20-1	NA	TRBJ2-1	TRBD2	CSASGGSFINEQFF	TGCAGTGCTAGTGGCGGGAGCTTCATAAATGAGCAGTTCTTC
TRBV6-1	NA	TRBJ1-3	TRBD1	CASRARQGGGNTIYF	TGTGCCAGCAGGGCAAGACAGGGCGGAGGAAACACCATATATTTT
TRBV10-2	few	TRBJ2-2	NA	CASRYGQRNTGELFF	TGCGCCAGCAGATATGGACAGCGGAACACCGGGGAGCTGTTTTTT
TRBV5-1	few	TRBJ1-2	TRBD1	CASFADRGYGYTF	TGCGCCAGTTTTGCCGACAGGGGCTATGGCTACACCTTC
TRBV7-2	NA	TRBJ1-2	NA	CASRRGRGYTF	TGTGCCAGCAGACGAGGACGGGGCTACACCTTC
TRBV10-1	few	TRBJ2-1	NA	CASSECNEQFF	TGCGCCAGCAGTGAGTGCAATGAGCAGTTCTTC
TRBV19	NA	TRBJ1-1	TRBD1	CASSIVRGPNTEAFF	TGTGCCAGTAGTATCGTCAGGGGGCCGAACACTGAAGCTTTCTTT
TRBV7-9	many	TRBJ2-7	NA	CASSFVRGSNSYEQYF	TGTGCCAGCAGCTTCGTGCGGGGAAGTAATTCCTACGAGCAGTACTTC
TRBV7-2	few	TRBJ1-1	TRBD1	CASSLLGGVDTEAFF	TGTGCCAGCAGCTTATTAGGGGGCGTGGACACTGAAGCTTTCTTT
TRBV12-3/TRBV12-4	few	TRBJ2-4	TRBD1	CASSLGQRAKNIQYF	TGTGCCAGCAGCCTGGGACAGCGAGCCAAAAACATTCAGTACTTC
TRBV5-6	few	TRBJ1-6	NA	CASSFRDSKNSPLHF	TGTGCCAGCAGCTTCCGTGACAGCAAAAATTCACCCCTCCACTTT
TRBV18	NA	TRBJ2-5	NA	CASSPSNLETQYF	TGTGCCAGCTCACCGTCGAACTTAGAGACCCAGTACTTC
TRBV2	NA	TRBJ2-7	NA	CASSVLLSHEQYF	TGTGCCAGCAGTGTACTCCTTTCGCACGAGCAGTACTTC
TRBV7-2	NA	TRBJ1-2	NA	CASSLTGSGYGYTF	TGTGCCAGCAGCTTAACAGGGTCCGGCTATGGCTACACCTTC
TRBV5-1	many	TRBJ2-1	TRBD1	CASSLLGQGENEQFF	TGCGCCAGCAGCCTACTGGGACAGGGTGAAAATGAGCAGTTCTTC
TRBV12-3/TRBV12-4	NA	TRBJ2-7	NA	CASSLAGLMMNEQYF	TGTGCCAGCAGTTTAGCGGGGCTTATGATGAACGAGCAGTACTTC
TRBV29-1	once	TRBJ2-5	NA	CSTRRGHQETQYF	TGCAGCACCCGAAGGGGTCATCAAGAGACCCAGTACTTC
TRBV28	NA	TRBJ1-6	TRBD1	CASSPPRGNSPLHF	TGTGCCAGCAGTCCCCCCAGGGGGAATTCACCCCTCCACTTT
TRBV5-5	few	TRBJ2-1	NA	CASSFLGSNEQFF	TGTGCCAGCAGCTTTTTGGGTTCCAATGAGCAGTTCTTC
TRBV28	NA	TRBJ2-1	NA	CASSLAGSGQFF	TGTGCCAGCAGTTTGGCTGGGTCGGGGCAGTTCTTC
TRBV5-1	NA	TRBJ2-2	TRBD2	CASSLYSGGAGELFF	TGCGCCAGCAGCTTGTATTCGGGAGGGGCCGGGGAGCTGTTTTTT